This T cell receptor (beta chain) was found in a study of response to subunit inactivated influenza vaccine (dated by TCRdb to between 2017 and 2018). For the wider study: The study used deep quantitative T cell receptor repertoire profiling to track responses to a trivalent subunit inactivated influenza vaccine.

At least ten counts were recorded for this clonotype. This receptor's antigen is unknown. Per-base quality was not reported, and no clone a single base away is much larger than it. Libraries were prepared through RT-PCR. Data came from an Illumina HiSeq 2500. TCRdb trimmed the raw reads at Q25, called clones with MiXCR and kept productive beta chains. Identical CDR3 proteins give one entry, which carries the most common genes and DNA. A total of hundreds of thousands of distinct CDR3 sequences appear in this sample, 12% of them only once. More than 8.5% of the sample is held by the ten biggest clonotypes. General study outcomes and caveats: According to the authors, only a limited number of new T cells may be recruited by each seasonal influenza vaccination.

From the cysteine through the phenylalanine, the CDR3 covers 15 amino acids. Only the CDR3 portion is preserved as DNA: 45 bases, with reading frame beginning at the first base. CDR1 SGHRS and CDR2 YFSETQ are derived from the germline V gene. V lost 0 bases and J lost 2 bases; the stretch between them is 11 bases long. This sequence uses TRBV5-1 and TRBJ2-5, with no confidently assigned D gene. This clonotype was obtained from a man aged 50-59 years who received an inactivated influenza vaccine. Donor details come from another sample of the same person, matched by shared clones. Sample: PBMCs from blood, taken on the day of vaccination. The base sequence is TGCGCCAGCAGCTTGGACCCAGGATCGCAAGAGACCCAGTACTTC. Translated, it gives CASSLDPGSQETQYF.